This TCR beta chain emerged from a study of blood T cells in healthy people across ages. General study findings and limits: When set beside aged donors, long-lived donors presented more naive CD4+ cells and higher diversity. CMV status of donors was not determined, possibly confounding expanded clonotype changes.

Trimming took 6 bases from V and 1 from J; bases not matched to a gene: 9. There are 17 residues in the CDR3. CDR1 is ENHRY, CDR2 SYGVKD, per germline. Then a second PCR, running about 6 to 12 cycles, was carried out with a sample-barcoded 5' primer and a J-beta primer mix. MiXCR, run by TCRdb on the 5' RACE reads, gives a single entry per CDR3 protein. The data show around 780,000 distinct CDR3 sequences, approximately 24% seen once. All donors came from Russia, were Caucasian and healthy, and spanned ages roughly 6 to 95. The draw of peripheral blood yielded 8.5 to 10 milliliters from each donor. Note on this clonotype: Its specificity is unknown.

These data also formed part of another study, on T cells of mothers and their children.

The clonotype comes from a boy aged 5-17 years in good health. The chain links TRBV10-3 to TRBJ2-2, with TRBD1 matching 9 bases. Sequencing was done on a sample of blood. This CDR3 reads CAISATGTGRNTGELFF. The CDR3 coding sequence is TGTGCCATCAGCGCCACTGGGACAGGGAGGAACACCGGGGAGCTGTTTTTT.